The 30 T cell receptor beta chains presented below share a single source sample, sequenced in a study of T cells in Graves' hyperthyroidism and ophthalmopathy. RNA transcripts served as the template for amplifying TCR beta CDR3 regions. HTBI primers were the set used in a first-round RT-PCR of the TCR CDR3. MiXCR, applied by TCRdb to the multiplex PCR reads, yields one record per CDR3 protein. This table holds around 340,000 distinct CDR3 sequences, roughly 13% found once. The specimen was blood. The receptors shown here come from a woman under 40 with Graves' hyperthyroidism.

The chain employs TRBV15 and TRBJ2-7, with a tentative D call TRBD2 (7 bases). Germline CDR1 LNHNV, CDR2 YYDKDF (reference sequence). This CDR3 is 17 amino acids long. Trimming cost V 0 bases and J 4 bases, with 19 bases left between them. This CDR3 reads CATSRDLSRGGKYEQYF. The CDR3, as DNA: TGTGCCACCAGCAGAGATCTTTCTAGGGGGGGGAAGTACGAGCAGTACTTC.

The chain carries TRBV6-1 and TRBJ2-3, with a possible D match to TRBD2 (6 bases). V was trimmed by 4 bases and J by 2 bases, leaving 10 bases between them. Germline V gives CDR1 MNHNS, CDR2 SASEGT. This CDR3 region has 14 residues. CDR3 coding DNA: TGTGCCAGCAGTGGGGGACTTCTCACAGATACGCAGTATTTT. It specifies CASSGGLLTDTQYF.

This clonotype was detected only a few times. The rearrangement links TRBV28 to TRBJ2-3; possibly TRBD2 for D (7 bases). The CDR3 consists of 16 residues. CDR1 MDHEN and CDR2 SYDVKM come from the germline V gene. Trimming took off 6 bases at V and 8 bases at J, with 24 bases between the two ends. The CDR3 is CASRGISRLAGATQYF. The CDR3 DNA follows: TGTGCCAGCAGGGGGATTAGTCGACTAGCAGGGGCTACGCAGTATTTT.

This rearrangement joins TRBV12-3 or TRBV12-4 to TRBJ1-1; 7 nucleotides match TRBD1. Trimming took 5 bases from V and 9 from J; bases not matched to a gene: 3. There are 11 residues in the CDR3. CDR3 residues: CASSDRDKAFF. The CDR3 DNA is TGTGCCAGCAGTGACAGGGACAAAGCTTTCTTT.

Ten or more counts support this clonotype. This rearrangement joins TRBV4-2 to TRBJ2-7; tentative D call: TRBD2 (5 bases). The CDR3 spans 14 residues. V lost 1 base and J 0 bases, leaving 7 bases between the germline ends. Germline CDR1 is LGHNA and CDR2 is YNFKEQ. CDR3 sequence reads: CASSQGGSSYEQYF. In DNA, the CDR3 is TGTGCCAGCAGCCAAGGAGGGAGCTCCTACGAGCAGTACTTC.

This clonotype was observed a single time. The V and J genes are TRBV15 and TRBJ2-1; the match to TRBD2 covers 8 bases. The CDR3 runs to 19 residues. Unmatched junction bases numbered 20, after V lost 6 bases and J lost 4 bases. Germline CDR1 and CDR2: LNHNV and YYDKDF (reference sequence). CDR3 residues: CATRAGAGGYFESYNEQFF. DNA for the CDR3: TGTGCCACCAGGGCCGGGGCGGGGGGATACTTCGAATCTTACAATGAGCAGTTCTTC.

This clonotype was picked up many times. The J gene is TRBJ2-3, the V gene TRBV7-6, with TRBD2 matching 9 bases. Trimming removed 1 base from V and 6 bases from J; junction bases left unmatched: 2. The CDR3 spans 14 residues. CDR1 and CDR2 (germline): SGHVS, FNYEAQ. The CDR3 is CASSLVAGEDTQYF. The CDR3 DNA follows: TGTGCCAGCAGCTTAGTAGCGGGAGAGGATACGCAGTATTTT.

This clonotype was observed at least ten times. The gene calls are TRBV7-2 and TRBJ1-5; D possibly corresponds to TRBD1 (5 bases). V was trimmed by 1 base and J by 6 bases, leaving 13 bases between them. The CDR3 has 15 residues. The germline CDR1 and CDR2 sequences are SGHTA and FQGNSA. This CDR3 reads CASSLDAGSGQPQHF. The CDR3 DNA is TGTGCCAGCAGCTTAGACGCAGGGTCAGGTCAGCCCCAGCATTTT.

Written as DNA, the CDR3 is TGTGCCAGCAGCCCGAGGCTAGCGGGAGACAATGAGCAGTTCTTC. Amino acid sequence: CASSPRLAGDNEQFF. V usage is TRBV11-2 and J usage is TRBJ2-1; TRBD2 agrees at 10 bases. The V gene's germline CDR1 is SGHAT and CDR2 FQNNGV. There are 15 residues in the CDR3. Unmatched junction bases numbered 6, after V lost 5 bases and J lost 5 bases.

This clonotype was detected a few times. The CDR3: CASSQTSQKSTDTQYF. Here the CDR3 DNA reads TGCGCCAGCAGCCAGACTAGCCAAAAAAGCACAGATACGCAGTATTTT. This chain uses TRBV4-3 with TRBJ2-3; 7 nucleotides align to TRBD2. The junction had 6 bases not matched to a gene; V was cut back by 3 bases and J by 0 bases. The CDR3 has 16 amino acids. CDR1 is LGHNA, CDR2 YSLEER, per germline.

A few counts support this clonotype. CDR3 sequence reads: CSVPGHQVYEQYF. CDR3 DNA sequence: TGCAGTGTTCCGGGGCATCAAGTCTACGAGCAGTACTTC. This rearrangement joins TRBV20-1 to TRBJ2-7, with D perhaps assigned TRBD1 or TRBD2 (5 bases each). The V gene lost 7 bases and the J gene lost 3 bases, with 16 bases spanning the gap. The CDR3 runs to 13 residues. The germline V gene has CDR1 DFQATT and CDR2 SNEGSKA (reference sequence).

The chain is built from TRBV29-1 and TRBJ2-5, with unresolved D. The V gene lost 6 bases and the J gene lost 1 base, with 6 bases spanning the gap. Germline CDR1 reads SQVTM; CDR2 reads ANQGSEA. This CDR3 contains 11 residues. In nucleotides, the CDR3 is TGCAGCGTAAAACTCCAAGAGACCCAGTACTTC. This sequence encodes CSVKLQETQYF.

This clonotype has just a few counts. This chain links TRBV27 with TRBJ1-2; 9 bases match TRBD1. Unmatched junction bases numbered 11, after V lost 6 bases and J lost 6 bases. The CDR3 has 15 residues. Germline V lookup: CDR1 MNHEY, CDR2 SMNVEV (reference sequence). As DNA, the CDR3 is TGTGCCAGCAGAACATTCGGGACAGGGTTCGATGGCTACACCTTC. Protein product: CASRTFGTGFDGYTF.

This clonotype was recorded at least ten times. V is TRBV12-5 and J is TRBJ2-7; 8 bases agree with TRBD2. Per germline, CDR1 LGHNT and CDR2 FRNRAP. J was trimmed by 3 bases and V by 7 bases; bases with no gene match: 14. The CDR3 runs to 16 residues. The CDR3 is CASDLPRGGIVYEQYF. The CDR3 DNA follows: TGTGCTAGTGACCTGCCCCGGGGGGGGATCGTCTACGAGCAGTACTTC.

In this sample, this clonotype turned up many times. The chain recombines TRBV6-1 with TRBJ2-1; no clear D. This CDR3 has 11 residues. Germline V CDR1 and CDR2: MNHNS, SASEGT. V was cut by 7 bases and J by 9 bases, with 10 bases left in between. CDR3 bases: TGTGCCAGCACCGTCAGCCGTGAGCAGTTCTTC. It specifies CASTVSREQFF.

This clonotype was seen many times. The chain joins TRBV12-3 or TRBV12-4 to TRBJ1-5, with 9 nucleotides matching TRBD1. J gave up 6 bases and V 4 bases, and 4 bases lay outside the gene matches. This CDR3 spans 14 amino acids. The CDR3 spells CASSYTGQGQPQHF. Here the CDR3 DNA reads TGTGCCAGCAGTTATACGGGACAGGGTCAGCCCCAGCATTTT.

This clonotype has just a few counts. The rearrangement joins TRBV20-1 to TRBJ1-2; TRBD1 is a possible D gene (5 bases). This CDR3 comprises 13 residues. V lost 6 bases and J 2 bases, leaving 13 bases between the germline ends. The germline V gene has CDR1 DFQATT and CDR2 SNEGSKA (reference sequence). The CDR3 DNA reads TGCAGTGCAGGGGCCGGTCGGAACTATGGCTACACCTTC. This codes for CSAGAGRNYGYTF.

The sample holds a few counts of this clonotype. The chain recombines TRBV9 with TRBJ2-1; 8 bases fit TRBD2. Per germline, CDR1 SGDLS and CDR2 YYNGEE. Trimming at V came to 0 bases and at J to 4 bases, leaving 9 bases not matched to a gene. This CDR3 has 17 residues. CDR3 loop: CASSVALSGGRYNEQFF. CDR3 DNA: TGTGCCAGCAGCGTAGCCCTTTCTGGCGGGAGGTACAATGAGCAGTTCTTC.

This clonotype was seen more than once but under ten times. The CDR3 region is CASSEQGFDTQYF. In DNA, the CDR3 is TGTGCCAGCAGCGAGCAGGGTTTTGATACGCAGTATTTT. The genes are TRBV9 and TRBJ2-3; a possible D gene is TRBD1 (5 bases). Germline CDR1 is SGDLS and CDR2 is YYNGEE. The CDR3 runs to 13 residues. V was pared by 3 bases and J by 6 bases, with 11 bases between.

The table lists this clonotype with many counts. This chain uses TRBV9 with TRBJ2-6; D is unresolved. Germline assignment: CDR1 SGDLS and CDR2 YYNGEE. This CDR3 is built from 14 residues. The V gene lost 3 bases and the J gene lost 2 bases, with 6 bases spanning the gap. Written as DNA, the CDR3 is TGTGCCAGCAGCGCCGTTCCTGGGGCCAACGTCCTGACTTTC. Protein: CASSAVPGANVLTF.

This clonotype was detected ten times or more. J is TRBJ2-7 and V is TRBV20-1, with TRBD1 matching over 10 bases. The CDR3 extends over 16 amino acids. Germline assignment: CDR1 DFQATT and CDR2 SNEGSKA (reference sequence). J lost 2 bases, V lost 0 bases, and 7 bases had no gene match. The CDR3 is CSAREWGQGTTYEQYF. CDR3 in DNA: TGCAGTGCTAGAGAGTGGGGACAGGGGACGACCTACGAGCAGTACTTC.

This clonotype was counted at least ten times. CDR3 coding DNA: TGTGCCAGCAGCCTAACCCCTAGCGGGGTCTACAATGAGCAGTTCTTC. Residues: CASSLTPSGVYNEQFF. The chain uses TRBV6-1 and TRBJ2-1; 9 bases are shared with TRBD2. CDR3 length: 16 amino acids. Losses at the gene ends were 6 bases for V and 3 bases for J; bases not matched to a gene: 9. Germline-derived CDR1 and CDR2 are MNHNS and SASEGT.

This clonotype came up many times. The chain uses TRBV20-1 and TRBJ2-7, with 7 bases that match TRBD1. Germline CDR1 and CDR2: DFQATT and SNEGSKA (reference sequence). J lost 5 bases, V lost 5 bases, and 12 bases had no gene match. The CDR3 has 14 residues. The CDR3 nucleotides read TGCAGTGCTGGGGTAGGGGGCCCGTGGGACGAGCAGTACTTC. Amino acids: CSAGVGGPWDEQYF.

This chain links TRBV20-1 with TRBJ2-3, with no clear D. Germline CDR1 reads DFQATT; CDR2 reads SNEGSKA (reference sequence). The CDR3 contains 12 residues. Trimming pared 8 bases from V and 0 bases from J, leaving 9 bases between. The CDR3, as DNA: TGCAGTCTTCGCCGAAGCACAGATACGCAGTATTTT. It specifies CSLRRSTDTQYF.

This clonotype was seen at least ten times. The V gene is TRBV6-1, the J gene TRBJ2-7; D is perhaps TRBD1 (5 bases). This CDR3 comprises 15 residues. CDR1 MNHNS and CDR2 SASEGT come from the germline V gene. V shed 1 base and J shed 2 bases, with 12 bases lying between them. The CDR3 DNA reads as TGTGCCAGCAGTGAAGGATGGGGCAGCGCCTACGAGCAGTACTTC. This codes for CASSEGWGSAYEQYF.

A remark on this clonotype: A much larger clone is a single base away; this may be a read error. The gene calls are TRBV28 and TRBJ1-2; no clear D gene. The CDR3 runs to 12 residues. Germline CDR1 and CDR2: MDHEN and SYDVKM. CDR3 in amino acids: CASSYGEGGCTF. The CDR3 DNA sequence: TGTGCCAGCAGTTATGGGGAGGGTGGCTGCACCTTC.

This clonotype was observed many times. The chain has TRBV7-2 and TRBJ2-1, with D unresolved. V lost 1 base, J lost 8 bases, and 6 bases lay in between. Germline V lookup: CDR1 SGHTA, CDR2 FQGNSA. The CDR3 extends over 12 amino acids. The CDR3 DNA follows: TGTGCCAGCAGCTTAGTGTCCCATGAGCAGTTCTTC. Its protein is CASSLVSHEQFF.

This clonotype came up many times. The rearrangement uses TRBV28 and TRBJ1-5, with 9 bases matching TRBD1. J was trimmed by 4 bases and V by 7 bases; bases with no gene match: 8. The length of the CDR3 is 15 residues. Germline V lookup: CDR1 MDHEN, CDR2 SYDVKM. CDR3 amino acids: CASNPDRGRNQPQHF. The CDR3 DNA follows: TGTGCCAGCAACCCCGACAGGGGGAGAAATCAGCCCCAGCATTTT.

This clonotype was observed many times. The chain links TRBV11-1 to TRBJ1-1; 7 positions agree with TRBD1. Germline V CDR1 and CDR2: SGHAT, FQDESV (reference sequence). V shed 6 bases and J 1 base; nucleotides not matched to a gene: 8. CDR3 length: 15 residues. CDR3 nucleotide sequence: TGTGCCAGCAGGCGACGGACAGGCACGAACACTGAAGCTTTCTTT. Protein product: CASRRRTGTNTEAFF.

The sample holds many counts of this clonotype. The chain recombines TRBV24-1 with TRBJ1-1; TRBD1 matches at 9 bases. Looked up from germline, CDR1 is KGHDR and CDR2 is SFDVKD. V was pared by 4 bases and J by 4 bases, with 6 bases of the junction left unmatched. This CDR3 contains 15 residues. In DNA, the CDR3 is TGTGCCACCAGTGACCAGGGACAGGGTGTCACTGAAGCTTTCTTT. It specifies CATSDQGQGVTEAFF.